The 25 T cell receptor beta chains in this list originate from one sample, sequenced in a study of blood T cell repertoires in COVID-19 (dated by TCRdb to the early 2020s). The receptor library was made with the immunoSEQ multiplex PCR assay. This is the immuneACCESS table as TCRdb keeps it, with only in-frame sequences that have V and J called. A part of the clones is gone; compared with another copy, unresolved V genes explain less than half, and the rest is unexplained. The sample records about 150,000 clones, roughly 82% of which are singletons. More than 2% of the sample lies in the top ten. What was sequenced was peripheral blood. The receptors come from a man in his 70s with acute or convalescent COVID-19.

The CDR3 protein is CASTPRRTSGDRDEQFF. The DNA of the CDR3 is TGTGCCAGCACCCCCAGACGCACTAGCGGGGATAGAGATGAGCAGTTCTTC. The chain uses TRBV21-1 and TRBJ2-1; the tabulated D call, TRBD2, remains unverified against the DNA. TRBV21-1 constitutes a pseudogene. The CDR3 is made up of 17 amino acids.

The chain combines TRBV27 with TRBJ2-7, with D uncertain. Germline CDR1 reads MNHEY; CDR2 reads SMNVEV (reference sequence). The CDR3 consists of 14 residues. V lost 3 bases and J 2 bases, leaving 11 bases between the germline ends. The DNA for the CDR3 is TGTGCCAGCAGTTTTAAACTAACCGCCTACGAGCAGTACTTC. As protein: CASSFKLTAYEQYF.

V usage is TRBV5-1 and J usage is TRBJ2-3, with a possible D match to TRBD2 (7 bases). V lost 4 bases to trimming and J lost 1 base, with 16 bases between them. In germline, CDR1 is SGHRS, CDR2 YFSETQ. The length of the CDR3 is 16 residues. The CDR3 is CASSPEGGGGTDTQYF. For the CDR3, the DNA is TGCGCCAGCAGCCCGGAGGGGGGGGGAGGCACAGATACGCAGTATTTT.

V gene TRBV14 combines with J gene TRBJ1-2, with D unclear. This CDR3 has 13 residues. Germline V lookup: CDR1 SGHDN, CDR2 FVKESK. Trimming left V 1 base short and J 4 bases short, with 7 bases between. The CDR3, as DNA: TGTGCCAGCAGCCAAGGACGGGGCTATGGCTACACCTTC. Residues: CASSQGRGYGYTF.

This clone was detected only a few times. Here the CDR3 reads CASSLSQGRYNSPLHF. CDR3 nucleotide sequence: TGTGCCAGCAGCTTGTCTCAGGGGCGCTATAATTCACCCCTCCACTTT. The chain employs TRBV5-6 and TRBJ1-6; possible D gene TRBD1, 6 bases. This CDR3 region has 16 residues. Deletions cut 1 base from V and 3 bases from J, with 11 bases between. Germline CDR1 is SGHDT and CDR2 is YYEEEE.

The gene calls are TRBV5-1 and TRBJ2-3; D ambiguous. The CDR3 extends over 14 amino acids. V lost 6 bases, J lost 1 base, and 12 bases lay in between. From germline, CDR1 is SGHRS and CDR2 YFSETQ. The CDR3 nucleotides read TGCGCCAGCATCCAGCGCCCCGGCACAGATACGCAGTATTTT. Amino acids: CASIQRPGTDTQYF.

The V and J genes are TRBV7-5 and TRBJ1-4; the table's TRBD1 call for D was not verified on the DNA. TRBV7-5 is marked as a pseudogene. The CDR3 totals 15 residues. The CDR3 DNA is TGTGCCAGATTCAGGGTAGGGACAGTAAATGAAAAACTGTTTTTT. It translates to CARFRVGTVNEKLFF.

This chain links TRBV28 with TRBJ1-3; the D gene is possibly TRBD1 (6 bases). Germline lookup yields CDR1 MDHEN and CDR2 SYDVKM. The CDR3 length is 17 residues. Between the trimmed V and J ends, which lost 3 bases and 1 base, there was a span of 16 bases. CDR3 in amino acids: CASSLAGGAISGNTIYF. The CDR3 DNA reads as TGTGCCAGCAGTTTGGCGGGGGGCGCTATTTCTGGAAACACCATATATTTT.

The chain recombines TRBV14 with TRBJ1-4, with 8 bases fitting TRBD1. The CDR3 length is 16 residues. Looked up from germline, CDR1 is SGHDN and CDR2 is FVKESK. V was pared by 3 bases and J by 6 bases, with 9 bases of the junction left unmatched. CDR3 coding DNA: TGTGCCAGCAGCCAGGGCCTTGGGACAGGCGATGAAAAACTGTTTTTT. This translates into CASSQGLGTGDEKLFF.

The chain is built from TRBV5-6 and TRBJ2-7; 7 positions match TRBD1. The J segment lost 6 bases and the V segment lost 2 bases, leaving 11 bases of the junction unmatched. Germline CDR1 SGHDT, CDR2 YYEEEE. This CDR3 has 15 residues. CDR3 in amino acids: CASSFLDRDDREQYF. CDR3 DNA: TGTGCCAGCAGCTTCCTAGACAGGGATGACCGCGAGCAGTACTTC.

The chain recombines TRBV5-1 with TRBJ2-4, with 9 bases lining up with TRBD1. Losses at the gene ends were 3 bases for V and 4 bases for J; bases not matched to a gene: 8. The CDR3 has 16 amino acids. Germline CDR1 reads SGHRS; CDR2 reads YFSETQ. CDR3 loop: CASSYDMGQGKNIQYF. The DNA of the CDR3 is TGCGCCAGCAGCTATGATATGGGACAGGGAAAAAACATTCAGTACTTC.

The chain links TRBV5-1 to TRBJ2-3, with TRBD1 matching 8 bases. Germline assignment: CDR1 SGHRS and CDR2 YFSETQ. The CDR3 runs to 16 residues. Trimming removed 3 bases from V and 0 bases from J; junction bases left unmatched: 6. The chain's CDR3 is CASSSQGALSTDTQYF. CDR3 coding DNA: TGCGCCAGCAGCTCCCAGGGGGCGCTGAGCACAGATACGCAGTATTTT.

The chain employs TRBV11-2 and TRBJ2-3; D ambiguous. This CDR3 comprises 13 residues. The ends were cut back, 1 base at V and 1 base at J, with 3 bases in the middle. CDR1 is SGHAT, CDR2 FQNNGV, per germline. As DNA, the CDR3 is TGTGCCAGCAGCTTAGGGCGCACAGATACGCAGTATTTT. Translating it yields CASSLGRTDTQYF.

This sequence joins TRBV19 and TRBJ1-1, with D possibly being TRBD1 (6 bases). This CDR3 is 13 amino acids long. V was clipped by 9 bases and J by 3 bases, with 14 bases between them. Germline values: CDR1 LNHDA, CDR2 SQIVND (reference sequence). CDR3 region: CASQTGLYTEAFF. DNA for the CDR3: TGTGCCAGCCAAACAGGGTTGTACACTGAAGCTTTCTTT.

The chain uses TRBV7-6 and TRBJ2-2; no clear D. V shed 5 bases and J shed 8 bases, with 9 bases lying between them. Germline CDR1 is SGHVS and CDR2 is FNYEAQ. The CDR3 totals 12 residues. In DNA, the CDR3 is TGTGCCAGCAGCCTATATCAAGGGGAGCTGTTTTTT. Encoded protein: CASSLYQGELFF.

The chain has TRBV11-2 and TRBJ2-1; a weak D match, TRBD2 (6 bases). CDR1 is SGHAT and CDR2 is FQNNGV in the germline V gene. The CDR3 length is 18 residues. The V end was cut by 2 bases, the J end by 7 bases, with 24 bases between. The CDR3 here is CASSLFSPRGWGRNEQFF. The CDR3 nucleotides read TGTGCCAGCAGCTTATTTAGCCCCCGCGGTTGGGGGAGGAATGAGCAGTTCTTC.

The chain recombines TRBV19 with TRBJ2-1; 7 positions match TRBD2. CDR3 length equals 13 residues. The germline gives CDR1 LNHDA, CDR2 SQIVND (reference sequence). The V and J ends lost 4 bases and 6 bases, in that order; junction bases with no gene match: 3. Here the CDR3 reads CASSTGGFNEQFF. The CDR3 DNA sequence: TGTGCCAGTAGTACCGGGGGGTTCAATGAGCAGTTCTTC.

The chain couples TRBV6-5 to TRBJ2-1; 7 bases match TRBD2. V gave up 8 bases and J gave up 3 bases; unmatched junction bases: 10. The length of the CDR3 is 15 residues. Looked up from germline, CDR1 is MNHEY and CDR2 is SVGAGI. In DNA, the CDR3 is TGTGCCAGCCGATATTCTAGCGGAGGCTACAATGAGCAGTTCTTC. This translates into CASRYSSGGYNEQFF.

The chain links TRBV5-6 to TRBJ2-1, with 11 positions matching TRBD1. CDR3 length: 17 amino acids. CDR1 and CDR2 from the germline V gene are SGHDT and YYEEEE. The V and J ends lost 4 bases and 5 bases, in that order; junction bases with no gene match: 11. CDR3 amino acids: CASSAPWGDRGDNEQFF. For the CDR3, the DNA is TGTGCCAGCAGCGCCCCGTGGGGGGACAGGGGGGACAATGAGCAGTTCTTC. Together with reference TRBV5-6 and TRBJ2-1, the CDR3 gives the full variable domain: DAGVTQSPTHLIKTRGQQVTLRCSPKSGHDTVSWYQQALGQGPQFIFQYYEEEERQRGNFPDRFSGHQFPNYSSELNVNALLLGDSALYLCASSAPWGDRGDNEQFFGPGTRLTVL.

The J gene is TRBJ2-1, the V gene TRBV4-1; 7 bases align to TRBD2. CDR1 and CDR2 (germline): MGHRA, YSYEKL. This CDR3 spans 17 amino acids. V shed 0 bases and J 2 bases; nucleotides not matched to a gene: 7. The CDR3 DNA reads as TGCGCCAGCAGCCAAGATCGGGCTAGCGGACCCTACAATGAGCAGTTCTTC. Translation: CASSQDRASGPYNEQFF.

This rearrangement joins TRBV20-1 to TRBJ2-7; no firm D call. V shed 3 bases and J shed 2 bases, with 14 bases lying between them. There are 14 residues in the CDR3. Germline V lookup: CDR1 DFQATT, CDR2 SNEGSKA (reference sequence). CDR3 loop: CSASTQATTYEQYF. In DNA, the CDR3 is TGCAGTGCTAGTACTCAGGCGACGACCTACGAGCAGTACTTC.

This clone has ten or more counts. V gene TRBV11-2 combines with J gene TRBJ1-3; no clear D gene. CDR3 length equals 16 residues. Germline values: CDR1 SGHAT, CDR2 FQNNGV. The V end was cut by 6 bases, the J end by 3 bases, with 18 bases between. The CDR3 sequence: CASSSLRGSVGNTIYF. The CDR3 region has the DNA TGTGCCAGCAGTTCCCTCCGGGGTTCCGTTGGAAACACCATATATTTT.

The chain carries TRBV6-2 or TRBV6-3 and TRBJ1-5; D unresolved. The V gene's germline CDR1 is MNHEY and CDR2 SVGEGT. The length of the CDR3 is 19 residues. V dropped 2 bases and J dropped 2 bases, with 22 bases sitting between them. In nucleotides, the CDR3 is TGTGCCAGCAGTTACCTGCTCGGCGGAGGTTCTAGGGGCAATCAGCCCCAGCATTTT. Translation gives CASSYLLGGGSRGNQPQHF.

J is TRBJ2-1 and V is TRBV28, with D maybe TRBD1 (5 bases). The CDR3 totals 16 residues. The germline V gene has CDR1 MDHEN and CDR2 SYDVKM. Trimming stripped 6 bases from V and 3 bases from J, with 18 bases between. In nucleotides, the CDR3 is TGTGCCAGCAGCGATCATAGGGGCGTAGGCTACAATGAGCAGTTCTTC. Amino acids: CASSDHRGVGYNEQFF.

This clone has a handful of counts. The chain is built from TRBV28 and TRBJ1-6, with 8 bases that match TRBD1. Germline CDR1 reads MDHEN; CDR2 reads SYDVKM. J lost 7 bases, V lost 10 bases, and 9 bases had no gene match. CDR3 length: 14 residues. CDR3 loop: CAIRMTGENSPLHF. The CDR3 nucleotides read TGTGCCATCCGTATGACAGGGGAAAATTCACCCCTCCACTTT.